The 5 T cell receptor beta chains below were found in one sample sequenced in a study of T cell clones after liver transplantation. The method was immunoSEQ multiplex PCR; TCRdb's version includes in-frame clones alone and lacks a portion of them. Seen here are some 120,000 clones, 90% observed once, and the top ten hold around 0.8%. The sample here was CD4+ T cells from blood, taken 12 months after liver transplant. The receptors here all came from a human patient who received a liver transplant. A subset of T cells may come from the graft donor.

V usage is TRBV19 and J usage is TRBJ2-7; 7 positions agree with TRBD1. This CDR3 contains 14 residues. The V segment lost 5 bases and the J segment 3 bases; nucleotides outside the gene matches: 7. Per the germline V gene, CDR1 is LNHDA and CDR2 is SQIVND (reference sequence). The CDR3 region is CASSPPGQFYEQYF. CDR3 sequence (DNA): TGTGCCAGTAGTCCACCGGGACAGTTCTACGAGCAGTACTTC.

V gene TRBV6-5 combines with J gene TRBJ2-2; no definite D call. Germline CDR1 and CDR2: MNHEY and SVGAGI. Trimming removed 4 bases at V and 0 bases at J, with 9 bases between. There are 15 residues in the CDR3. The CDR3 sequence: CASSSRPPNTGELFF. The CDR3 nucleotides read TGTGCCAGCAGTTCGAGGCCTCCGAACACCGGGGAGCTGTTTTTT.

The rearrangement uses TRBV19 and TRBJ2-7; D is perhaps TRBD2 (6 bases). The CDR3 consists of 14 residues. CDR1 LNHDA and CDR2 SQIVND come from the germline V gene (reference sequence). V lost 4 bases to trimming and J lost 2 bases, with 12 bases between them. CDR3 region: CASSNAGPAYEQYF. The CDR3 nucleotides are TGTGCCAGTAGTAATGCGGGACCGGCCTACGAGCAGTACTTC.

This clone came up many times. J is TRBJ2-5 and V is TRBV2; a weak D match, TRBD1 (6 bases). Trimming left V 8 bases short and J 4 bases short, with 11 bases between. Germline CDR1 is SNHLY and CDR2 is FYNNEI. The CDR3 totals 12 residues. The CDR3 sequence is CASQQGGETQYF. The CDR3 DNA is TGTGCCAGCCAACAGGGCGGAGAGACCCAGTACTTC.

This chain connects TRBV2 to TRBJ1-4; tentatively, D is TRBD1 (6 bases). Germline assignment: CDR1 SNHLY and CDR2 FYNNEI. This CDR3 is built from 14 residues. V lost 7 bases and J lost 2, with 11 bases in between. Written as DNA, the CDR3 is TGTGCCAGCACTAGGGGGGGCACTAATGAAAAACTGTTTTTT. Its translation is CASTRGGTNEKLFF. The variable domain in full, completed from reference TRBV2 and TRBJ1-4, reads EPEVTQTPSHQVTQMGQEVILRCVPISNHLYFYWYRQILGQKVEFLVSFYNNEISEKSEIFDDQFSVERPDGSNFTLKIRSTKLEDSAMYFCASTRGGTNEKLFFGSGTQLSVL.